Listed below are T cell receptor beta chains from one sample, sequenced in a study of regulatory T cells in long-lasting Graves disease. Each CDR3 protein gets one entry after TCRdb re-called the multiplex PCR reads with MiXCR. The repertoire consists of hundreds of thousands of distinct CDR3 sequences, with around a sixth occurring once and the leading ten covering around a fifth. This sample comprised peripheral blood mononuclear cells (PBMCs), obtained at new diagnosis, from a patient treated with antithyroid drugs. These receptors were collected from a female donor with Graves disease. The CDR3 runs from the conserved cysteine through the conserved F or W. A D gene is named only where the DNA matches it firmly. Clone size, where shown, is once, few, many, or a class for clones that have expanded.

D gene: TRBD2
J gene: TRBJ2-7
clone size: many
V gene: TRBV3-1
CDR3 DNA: TGTGCCAGCAGCCGACTAGCGGGAGGGATGTCCTACGAGCAGTACTTC
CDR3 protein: CASSRLAGGMSYEQYF

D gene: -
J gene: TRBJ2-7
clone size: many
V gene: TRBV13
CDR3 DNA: TGTGCCAGCAGCGAAGGTGGTAGTATCTCCTACGAGCAGTACTTC
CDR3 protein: CASSEGGSISYEQYF

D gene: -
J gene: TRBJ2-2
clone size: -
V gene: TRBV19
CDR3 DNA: TGTGCCAGTAGTCCAAGCCGAGAGGTCGGGGAGCTGTTTTTT
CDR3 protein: CASSPSREVGELFF

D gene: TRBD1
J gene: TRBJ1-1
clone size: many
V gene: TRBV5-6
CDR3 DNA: TGTGCCAGCAGCCTGTTGGGGACAGGGATCACTGAAGCTTTCTTT
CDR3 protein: CASSLLGTGITEAFF

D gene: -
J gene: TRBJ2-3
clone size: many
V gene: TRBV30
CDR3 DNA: TGTGCCTGGAGTGTAAGAGGGAGACGCCCAGATACGCAGTATTTT
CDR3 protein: CAWSVRGRRPDTQYF

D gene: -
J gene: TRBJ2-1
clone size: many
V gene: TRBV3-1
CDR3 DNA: TGTGCCAGCAGCCAACGGGGACTCCTCGATGAGCAGTTCTTC
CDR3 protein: CASSQRGLLDEQFF

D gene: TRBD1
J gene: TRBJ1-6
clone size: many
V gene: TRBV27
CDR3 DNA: TGTGCCAGCAGTCCCATGACAGGGGCTAATTCACCCCTCCACTTT
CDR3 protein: CASSPMTGANSPLHF

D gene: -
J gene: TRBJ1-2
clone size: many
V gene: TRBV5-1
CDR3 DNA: TGCGCCAGCAGTTCCACCACAGGGTCGGTTGGCTACACCTTC
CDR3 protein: CASSSTTGSVGYTF

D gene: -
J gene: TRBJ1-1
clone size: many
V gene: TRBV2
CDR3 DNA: TGTGCCAGCAAGGGGGGTACTGAAGCTTTCTTT
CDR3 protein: CASKGGTEAFF

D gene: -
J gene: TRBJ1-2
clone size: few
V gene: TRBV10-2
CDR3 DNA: TGCGCCAGCATCTCACCAGGTCAGAGTCCCTATGGCTACACCTTC
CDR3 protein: CASISPGQSPYGYTF

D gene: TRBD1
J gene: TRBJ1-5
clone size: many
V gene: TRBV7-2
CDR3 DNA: TGTGCCAGCAGCCGTACTGGACAGGGGGTCTATAGCAATCAGCCCCAGCATTTT
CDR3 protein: CASSRTGQGVYSNQPQHF

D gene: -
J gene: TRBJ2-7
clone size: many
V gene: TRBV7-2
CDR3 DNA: TGTGCCAGCAGCTATACTGTGACTAACTACGAGCAGTACTTC
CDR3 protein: CASSYTVTNYEQYF

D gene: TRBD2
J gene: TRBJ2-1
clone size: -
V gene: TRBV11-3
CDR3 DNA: TGTGCCAGCAGCTTAATGCGGACTAGCGGAGTCAATGAGCAGTTCTTC
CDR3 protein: CASSLMRTSGVNEQFF

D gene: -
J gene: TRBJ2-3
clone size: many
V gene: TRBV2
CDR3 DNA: TGTGCCAGCAGTGAAATGGGAGCCCACACAGATACGCAGTATTTT
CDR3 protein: CASSEMGAHTDTQYF

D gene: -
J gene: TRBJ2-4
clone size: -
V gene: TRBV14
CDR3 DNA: TGTGCCAGCAGCCAACCGGGCTTACGCAAAAACATTCAGTACTTC
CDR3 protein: CASSQPGLRKNIQYF

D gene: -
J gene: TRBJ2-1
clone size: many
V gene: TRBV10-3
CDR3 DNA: TGTGCCATCAGCCCGAACCCCGACAATGAGCAGTTCTTC
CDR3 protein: CAISPNPDNEQFF

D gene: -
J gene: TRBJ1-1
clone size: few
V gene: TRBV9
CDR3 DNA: TGTGCCAGCAGCGTAGATCCTGTACAGCCGAACACTGAAGCTTTCTTT
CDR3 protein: CASSVDPVQPNTEAFF

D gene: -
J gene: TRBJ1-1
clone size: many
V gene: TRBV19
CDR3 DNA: TGTGCCAGTAGTAGGGAATGGGGTGAAGCTTTCTTT
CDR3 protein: CASSREWGEAFF

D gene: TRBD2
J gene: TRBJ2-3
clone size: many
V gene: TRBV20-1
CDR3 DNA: TGCAGTGCTAGTCCCGGGACTAGAGCTAGCACAGATACGCAGTATTTT
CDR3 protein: CSASPGTRASTDTQYF

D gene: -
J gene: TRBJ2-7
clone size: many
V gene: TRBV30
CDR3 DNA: TGTGCCTGGAGTATGAGGGCCGGGGATGGCGAGCAGTACTTC
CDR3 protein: CAWSMRAGDGEQYF

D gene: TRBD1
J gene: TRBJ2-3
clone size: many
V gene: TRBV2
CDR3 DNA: TGTGCCAGCAGGGGCAGGGGGATCCCAAATACGCAGTATTTT
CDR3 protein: CASRGRGIPNTQYF

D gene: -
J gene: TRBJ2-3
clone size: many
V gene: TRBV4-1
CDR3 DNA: TGCGCCAGCAGCCAAGATGAGGGGAAGGGCCCACAGTTT
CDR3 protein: CASSQDEGKGPQF

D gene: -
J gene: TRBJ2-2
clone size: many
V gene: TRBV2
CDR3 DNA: TGTGCCAGCAGAGAGGGGTGGACCGGGGAGCTGTTTTTT
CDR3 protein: CASREGWTGELFF

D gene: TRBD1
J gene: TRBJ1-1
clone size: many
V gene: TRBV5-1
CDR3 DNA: TGCGCCAGCAGTACAGGGGGCTTCGTCTCTGAAGCTTTCTTT
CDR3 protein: CASSTGGFVSEAFF

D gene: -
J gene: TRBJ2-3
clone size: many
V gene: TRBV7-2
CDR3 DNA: TGTGCCAGCAGCTTAGGTGGGGGGGGGCCTCCAGATACGCAGTATTTT
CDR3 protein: CASSLGGGGPPDTQYF

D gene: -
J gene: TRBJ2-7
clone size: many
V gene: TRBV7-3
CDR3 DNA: TGTGCCAGCAGCCAACCTGGCGGAGAGGACGAGCAGTACTTC
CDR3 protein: CASSQPGGEDEQYF

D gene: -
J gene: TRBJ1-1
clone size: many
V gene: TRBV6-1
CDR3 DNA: TGTGCCAGCAAGGCAACATGGAACACTGAAGCTTTCTTT
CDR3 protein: CASKATWNTEAFF

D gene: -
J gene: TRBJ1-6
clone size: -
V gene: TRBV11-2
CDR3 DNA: TGTGCCAGCAGCTTAGACCCCGGGGAGGCTTCACCCCTCCACTTT
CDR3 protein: CASSLDPGEASPLHF

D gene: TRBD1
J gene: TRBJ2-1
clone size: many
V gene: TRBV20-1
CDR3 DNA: TGCAGTGCCAAACAGGGGGGCGAGCAGTTCTTC
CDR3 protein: CSAKQGGEQFF

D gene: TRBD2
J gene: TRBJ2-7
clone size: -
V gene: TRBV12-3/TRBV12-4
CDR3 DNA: TGTGCCAGCAGGCAGACGGGAGGTTACCCCTACGAGCAGTACTTC
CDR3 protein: CASRQTGGYPYEQYF

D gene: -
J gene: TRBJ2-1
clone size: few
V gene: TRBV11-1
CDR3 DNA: TGTGCCAGCAGCTTAGTCGTCGCCTACAATGAGCAGTTCTTC
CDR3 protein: CASSLVVAYNEQFF

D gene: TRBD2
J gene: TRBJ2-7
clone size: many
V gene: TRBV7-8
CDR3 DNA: TGTGCCAGCAGCTTAGCGTCCCTAGCGGGATACGAGCAGTACTTC
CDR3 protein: CASSLASLAGYEQYF

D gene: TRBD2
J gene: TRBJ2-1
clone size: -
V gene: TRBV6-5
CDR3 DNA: TGTGCCAGCAGTTACTCTAGGGGACTAGCCCTCGATGAGCAGTTCTTC
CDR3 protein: CASSYSRGLALDEQFF

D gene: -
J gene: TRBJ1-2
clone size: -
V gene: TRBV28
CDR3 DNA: TGTGCCAGCAGCCCCCCCGCTAACTATGGCTACGCCTTC
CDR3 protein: CASSPPANYGYAF

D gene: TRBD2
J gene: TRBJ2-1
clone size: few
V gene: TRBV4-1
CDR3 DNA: TGCGCCAGCAGCCAAGATCCAAGCGGGGGCCCCTCCAATGAGCAGTTCTTC
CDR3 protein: CASSQDPSGGPSNEQFF

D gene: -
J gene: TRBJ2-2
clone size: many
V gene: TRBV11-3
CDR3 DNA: TGTGCCAGCAGCAGGGGCGGCACCGGGGAGCTGTTTTTT
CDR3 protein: CASSRGGTGELFF

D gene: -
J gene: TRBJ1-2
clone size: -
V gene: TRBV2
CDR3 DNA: TGTGCCGGGGGTGAGACAGTGTTTGGCTACACCTTC
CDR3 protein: CAGGETVFGYTF

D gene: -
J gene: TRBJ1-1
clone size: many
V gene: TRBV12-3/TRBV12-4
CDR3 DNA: TGTGCCAGCAGCCCCGCCAGAGGGTACACTGAAGCTTTCTTT
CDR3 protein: CASSPARGYTEAFF

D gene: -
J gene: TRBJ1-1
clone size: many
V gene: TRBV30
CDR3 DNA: TGTGCCTGGAGTCCCGCCTCCGGGGGCAACACTGAAGCTTTCTTT
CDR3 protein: CAWSPASGGNTEAFF

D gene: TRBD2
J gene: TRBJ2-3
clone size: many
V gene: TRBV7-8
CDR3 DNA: TGTGCCAGCAGCTTAGCTCTAGCGGAAGATACGCAGTATTTT
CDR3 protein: CASSLALAEDTQYF

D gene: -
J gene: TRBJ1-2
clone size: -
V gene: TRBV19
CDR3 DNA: TGTGCCAGTAGTATTAGGTCTCTGAACTATGGCTACACCTTC
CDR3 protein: CASSIRSLNYGYTF

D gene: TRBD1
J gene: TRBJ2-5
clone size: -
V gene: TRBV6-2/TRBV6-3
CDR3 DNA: TGTGCCACCAAAGGGACAGCAAAAGAGACCCAGTACTTC
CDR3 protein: CATKGTAKETQYF

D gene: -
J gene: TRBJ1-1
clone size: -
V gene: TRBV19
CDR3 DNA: TGTGCCAGTAAGGAGGGGCCTGAAGCTTTCTTT
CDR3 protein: CASKEGPEAFF

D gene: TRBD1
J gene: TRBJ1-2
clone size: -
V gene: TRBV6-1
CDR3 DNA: TGTGCCAGTGGGGGACAGGGGGCCGGGGGCTACACCTTC
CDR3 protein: CASGGQGAGGYTF

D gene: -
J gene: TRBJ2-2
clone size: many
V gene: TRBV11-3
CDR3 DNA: TGTGCCAGCAGCTCCGAAGCGACCCCGAACACCGGGGAGCTGTTTTTT
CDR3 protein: CASSSEATPNTGELFF

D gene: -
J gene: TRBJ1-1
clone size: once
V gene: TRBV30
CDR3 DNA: TGTGCCTGGAGTGTACAATGGGCGCATCGAAGTGGGAACACTGAAGCTTTCTTT
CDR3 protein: CAWSVQWAHRSGNTEAFF